The 23 T cell receptor beta chains presented below share a single source sample, sequenced in a study of blood T cell repertoires in COVID-19. Sequencing was performed with immunoSEQ multiplex PCR; in TCRdb, only in-frame clones are kept and a portion is missing. The sample consists of nearly 200,000 clones, about 80% of them appearing once. Sequencing used peripheral blood. The receptors originated from a human donor with acute or convalescent COVID-19. The donor label of this sample is uncertain.

This chain joins TRBV6-6 and TRBJ2-5; TRBD2 matches at 13 bases. CDR1 and CDR2 (germline): MNHNY, SVGAGI (reference sequence). The CDR3 length is 13 residues. V was pared by 11 bases and J by 5 bases, with 5 bases of the junction left unmatched. CDR3 DNA sequence: TGTGCCGCCCGACTAGCGGGAGGCGAGACCCAGTACTTC. Protein product: CAARLAGGETQYF.

The gene calls are TRBV6-5 and TRBJ1-2; 10 bases align to TRBD1. CDR1 and CDR2 from the germline V gene are MNHEY and SVGAGI. CDR3 length: 13 residues. V trimming: 6 bases; J trimming: 6 bases; junction bases outside the gene matches: 4. The CDR3 region has the DNA TGTGCCAGCAGGGACAGGGGGACCCATGGCTACACCTTC. The encoded protein is CASRDRGTHGYTF.

The chain links TRBV10-3 to TRBJ2-7; weak D call: TRBD1 (6 bases). The CDR3 covers 14 residues. CDR1 is ENHRY and CDR2 is SYGVKD in the germline V gene. V was shortened by 5 bases and J by 1 base, with 12 bases between the two germline ends. The CDR3 region has the DNA TGTGCCATCAGTTCCGGGACATCGTCCTACGAGCAGTACTTC. It encodes CAISSGTSSYEQYF.

The gene calls are TRBV6-2 or TRBV6-3 and TRBJ2-7, with no clear D. V lost 2 bases to trimming and J lost 7 bases, with 6 bases between them. Germline-derived CDR1 and CDR2 are MNHEY and SVGEGT. The CDR3 is 11 amino acids. CDR3 DNA sequence: TGTGCCAGCAGTTACCTCGGGGAGCAGTACTTC. This sequence encodes CASSYLGEQYF.

The V call is TRBV10-1, the J call TRBJ2-2; D unclear. The CDR3 extends over 14 amino acids. Trimming cost V 4 bases and J 5 bases, with 11 bases left between them. Per the germline V gene, CDR1 is WNHNN and CDR2 is SYGVQD (reference sequence). The CDR3 region is CASSAPGTTGELFF. The CDR3 region has the DNA TGCGCCAGCAGTGCGCCAGGAACTACCGGGGAGCTGTTTTTT.

This clone was detected only once. This chain links TRBV28 with TRBJ2-7; D might be TRBD1 (6 bases). Per the germline V gene, CDR1 is MDHEN and CDR2 is SYDVKM. The CDR3 has 13 amino acids. With 10 bases removed from V and 2 bases from J, the gap between germline ends came to 15 bases. The CDR3, as DNA: TGTGCCATCCGGGACACATTAGCCTACGAGCAGTACTTC. Its protein product is CAIRDTLAYEQYF.

The sample holds a few counts of this clone. The genes are TRBV4-1 and TRBJ2-7, with 10 positions matching TRBD1. The CDR3 is 14 residues long. The germline V gene has CDR1 MGHRA and CDR2 YSYEKL. After removal of 5 bases from V and 3 bases from J, the junction contained 4 bases not matched to a gene. CDR3 DNA sequence: TGCGCCAGCAGCTTCCGGGACAGGGGCTACGAGCAGTACTTC. It translates to CASSFRDRGYEQYF.

The chain has TRBV4-3 and TRBJ2-6; a weak D match, TRBD1 (6 bases). The length of the CDR3 is 16 residues. V was shortened by 0 bases and J by 4 bases, with 10 bases between the two germline ends. In germline, CDR1 is LGHNA, CDR2 YSLEER. DNA for the CDR3: TGCGCCAGCAGCCAAGAGGGGGCACTCGGGGCCAACGTCCTGACTTTC. Residues: CASSQEGALGANVLTF.

The chain is built from TRBV5-4 and TRBJ2-1; TRBD2 agrees at 9 bases. V dropped 5 bases and J dropped 9; count of bases not matched to a gene: 12. The CDR3 is made up of 15 amino acids. Germline values: CDR1 SGHNT, CDR2 YYREEE (reference sequence). For the CDR3, the DNA is TGTGCCAGCAGTCTTCCGGGACTAGCTAATACTGAGCAGTTCTTC. Its protein product is CASSLPGLANTEQFF.

The V and J genes are TRBV2 and TRBJ2-1, with 16 bases matching TRBD2. Germline V CDR1 and CDR2: SNHLY, FYNNEI. This CDR3 spans 16 amino acids. With 6 bases clipped from V and 8 bases from J, the junction kept 7 bases outside the gene matches. The CDR3 DNA reads TGTGCCAGCAGCCAGGGACTAGCGGGAGGGCATGATGAGCAGTTCTTC. Residues: CASSQGLAGGHDEQFF. Combining the CDR3 with reference TRBV2 and TRBJ2-1 gives the whole variable domain EPEVTQTPSHQVTQMGQEVILRCVPISNHLYFYWYRQILGQKVEFLVSFYNNEISEKSEIFDDQFSVERPDGSNFTLKIRSTKLEDSAMYFCASSQGLAGGHDEQFFGPGTRLTVL.

V gene TRBV3-1 (or the pseudogene TRBV3-2) combines with J gene TRBJ1-5; unclear D gene. Trimming left V 0 bases short and J 7 bases short, with 7 bases between. This CDR3 is 13 amino acids long. CDR1 LGHDT and CDR2 YNNKEL come from the germline V gene (reference sequence). CDR3 nucleotide sequence: TGTGCCAGCAGCCAAGATTTAATACAGCCCCAGCATTTT. The encoded protein is CASSQDLIQPQHF.

V is TRBV23-1 and J is TRBJ1-3; 7 nucleotides match TRBD1. TRBV23-1 is reported as an ORF; its role is uncertain. The CDR3 has 17 residues. The J segment lost 0 bases and the V segment lost 7 bases, leaving 12 bases of the junction unmatched. CDR3 amino acids: CASTLRGQKSSGNTIYF. In nucleotides, the CDR3 is TGCGCCAGCACCCTAAGGGGACAGAAGAGCTCTGGAAACACCATATATTTT.

This clone was counted only a few times. The chain carries TRBV27 and TRBJ1-1; 7 nucleotides match TRBD1. J gave up 10 bases and V 6 bases, and 11 bases lay outside the gene matches. From germline, CDR1 is MNHEY and CDR2 SMNVEV (reference sequence). The CDR3 loop spans 13 amino acids. This CDR3 reads CASRRTGLGGAFF. DNA for the CDR3: TGTGCCAGCAGGAGGACAGGACTCGGGGGAGCTTTCTTT.

The J gene is TRBJ2-7, the V gene TRBV6-5; 11 nucleotides agree with TRBD2. The trim removed 4 bases at V and 2 bases at J, leaving 7 bases unmatched. From germline, CDR1 is MNHEY and CDR2 SVGAGI. The CDR3 is made up of 16 amino acids. CDR3 coding DNA: TGTGCCAGCAGTTCCTCGACTAGCGGGGCCACCTACGAGCAGTACTTC. Amino acids: CASSSSTSGATYEQYF.

This clone was found many times. Other DNA sequences within the sample encode an identical CDR3. The chain joins TRBV30 to TRBJ2-7; TRBD1 might be the D (5 bases). Germline V gene sequence: CDR1 GTSNPN, CDR2 SVGIG (reference sequence). The CDR3 consists of 13 residues. Trimming took off 2 bases at V and 2 bases at J, with 10 bases between the two ends. The CDR3 loop reads CAWSIQGPYEQYF. CDR3 coding DNA: TGTGCCTGGAGTATCCAGGGCCCCTACGAGCAGTACTTC.

This clone was counted only a few times. The CDR3 nucleotides are TGCGCCAGCAGCTTGTTGACAGGGGGCGCCCCAGATACGCAGTATTTT. Translation: CASSLLTGGAPDTQYF. The J gene is TRBJ2-3, the V gene TRBV5-1; 10 bases are shared with TRBD1. Germline CDR1 and CDR2: SGHRS and YFSETQ. The length of the CDR3 is 16 residues. Trimming cost V 1 base and J 4 bases; bases outside gene matches: 6.

The chain links TRBV12-3 or TRBV12-4 to TRBJ1-1; D is possibly TRBD1 (5 bases). The CDR3 contains 13 residues. Trimming took 8 bases from V and 5 from J, leaving 15 bases between them. CDR3 sequence: CASRRGELTEAFF. The CDR3, as DNA: TGTGCCAGCCGCCGGGGGGAACTGACTGAAGCTTTCTTT.

The V and J genes are TRBV24-1 and TRBJ2-5, with 16 positions matching TRBD2. Germline CDR1 and CDR2: KGHDR and SFDVKD. The CDR3 length is 17 residues. After removal of 0 bases from V and 4 bases from J, the junction contained 1 base not matched to a gene. The DNA for the CDR3 is TGTGCCACCAGTGATTTGGGGACTAGCGGGAGGGGAGAGACCCAGTACTTC. Protein sequence: CATSDLGTSGRGETQYF.

V usage is TRBV7-9 and J usage is TRBJ2-1; 7 positions match TRBD2. The CDR3 length is 13 residues. V dropped 5 bases and J dropped 14; count of bases not matched to a gene: 12. Germline values: CDR1 SEHNR, CDR2 FQNEAQ (reference sequence). The CDR3, as DNA: TGTGCCAGCAGCACCGGACTAGGAAGTTCCGAGTTCTTC. It encodes CASSTGLGSSEFF.

Concerning this clone itself: Other DNA sequences within the sample encode an identical CDR3. The J gene is TRBJ2-6, the V gene TRBV9; 7 bases line up with TRBD1. V gave up 4 bases and J gave up 2 bases; unmatched junction bases: 3. The CDR3 contains 15 residues. The V gene's germline CDR1 is SGDLS and CDR2 YYNGEE. CDR3 DNA: TGTGCCAGCAGCCCCACAGGGGCTGGGGCCAACGTCCTGACTTTC. Its translation is CASSPTGAGANVLTF.

CDR3 in amino acids: CASSLGGTGELFF. CDR3 in DNA: TGTGCCAGCAGTTTAGGGGGGACCGGGGAGCTGTTTTTT. This sequence joins TRBV28 and TRBJ2-2; D is possibly TRBD2 (6 bases). The CDR3 is made up of 13 amino acids. Germline CDR1 is MDHEN and CDR2 is SYDVKM. V lost 2 bases to trimming and J lost 5 bases, with 6 bases between them.

The chain couples TRBV9 to TRBJ2-7; 7 nucleotides line up with TRBD2. V dropped 0 bases and J dropped 3; count of bases not matched to a gene: 6. CDR1 is SGDLS and CDR2 is YYNGEE in the germline V gene. This CDR3 has 15 amino acids. The CDR3 DNA follows: TGTGCCAGCAGCGTAGGAGAGGGAGGGTACTACGAGCAGTACTTC. Protein product: CASSVGEGGYYEQYF.

The chain joins TRBV4-2 to TRBJ1-1, with D hard to call. The CDR3 is made up of 16 amino acids. CDR1 and CDR2 from the germline V gene are LGHNA and YNFKEQ. The V and J ends lost 0 bases and 1 base respectively, with 12 bases between them. CDR3 DNA: TGTGCCAGCAGCCAAGATCCAAGGACTTCGAACACTGAAGCTTTCTTT. Its translation is CASSQDPRTSNTEAFF.